This TCR beta chain was profiled in a study of T-cell reconstitution after alpha-beta-depleted transplantation in children. The TCRbeta library was prepared with unique molecular identifiers. Each CDR3 protein is one row after TCRdb ran MiXCR on the PCR reads. The sample shows just over 350,000 distinct CDR3 sequences, about 14% of them seen only once. Unmatched junction bases numbered 7, after V lost 5 bases and J lost 7 bases. This CDR3 is built from 15 residues. The J gene is TRBJ2-1, the V gene TRBV12-3 or TRBV12-4; 11 nucleotides align to TRBD2. Sequenced here: PBMCs, sampled from the stem cell graft. The receptor was derived from a human donor who donated a stem cell graft to a child with Fanconi anemia. CDR3: CASSLSGGAGNEQFF. DNA of the CDR3: TGTGCCAGCAGTCTTAGCGGGGGGGCAGGTAATGAGCAGTTCTTC.